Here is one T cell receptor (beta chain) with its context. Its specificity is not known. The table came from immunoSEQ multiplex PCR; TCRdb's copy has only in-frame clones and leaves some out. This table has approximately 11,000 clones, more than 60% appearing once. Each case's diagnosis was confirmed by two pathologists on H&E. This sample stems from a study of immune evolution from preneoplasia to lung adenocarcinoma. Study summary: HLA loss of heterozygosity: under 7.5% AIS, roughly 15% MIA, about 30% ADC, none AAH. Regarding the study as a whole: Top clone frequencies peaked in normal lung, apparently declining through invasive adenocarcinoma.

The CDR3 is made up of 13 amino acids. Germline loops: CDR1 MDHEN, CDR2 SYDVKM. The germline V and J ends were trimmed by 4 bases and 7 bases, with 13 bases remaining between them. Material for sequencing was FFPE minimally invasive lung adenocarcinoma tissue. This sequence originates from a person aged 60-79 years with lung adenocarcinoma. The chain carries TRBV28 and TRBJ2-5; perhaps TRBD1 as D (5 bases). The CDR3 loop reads CASSSGPRVTQYF. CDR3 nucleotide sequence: TGTGCCAGCAGTTCGGGTCCCAGGGTGACCCAGTACTTC.